The sequence of this T cell receptor beta chain was determined in a study of cytomegalovirus exposure and HLA in healthy donors. PCR was performed using 60 Vbeta and 13 Jbeta primers. Measured with immunoSEQ multiplex PCR; TCRdb has only the in-frame clones, and not every one. The sample has 130,000 to 150,000 clones, 73% seen once. The CDR3 is 17 residues long. Material for sequencing was PBMCs. This sequence originates from a human donor in good health. This sequence joins TRBV12-2 and TRBJ2-5; the D call of TRBD1 is as the table states it, not checked on the DNA. TRBV12-2 is marked as a pseudogene. The CDR3 reads CASRTSPGGADQETQYF. CDR3 sequence (DNA): TGTGCAAGTCGCACTTCCCCAGGGGGCGCGGACCAAGAGACCCAGTACTTC.